Below are 22 T cell receptor beta chains sequenced from a single sample in a study of blood T cell repertoires in COVID-19. Data came from immunoSEQ multiplex PCR; TCRdb stores just in-frame clones and leaves some out. The table lists 300,000 to 500,000 clones, roughly 87% of them singletons, with over 2% in the top ten. The specimen was PBMCs or T cells enriched from blood (not recorded which). These receptor sequences come from a woman aged 40-49 years with acute COVID-19.

The chain has TRBV5-1 and TRBJ2-7; 9 nucleotides agree with TRBD2. Per germline, CDR1 SGHRS and CDR2 YFSETQ. This CDR3 region has 15 residues. V was clipped by 0 bases and J by 6 bases; unmatched bases: 7. The CDR3 loop is CASSLASASGVEQYF. CDR3 DNA: TGCGCCAGCAGCTTGGCCTCCGCTAGCGGGGTCGAGCAGTACTTC. Drawing the rest from reference TRBV5-1 and TRBJ2-7, the complete variable domain is KAGVTQTPRYLIKTRGQQVTLSCSPISGHRSVSWYQQTPGQGLQFLFEYFSETQRNKGNFPGRFSGRQFSNSRSEMNVSTLELGDSALYLCASSLASASGVEQYFGPGTRLTVT.

This clone came up once. This chain uses TRBV21-1 with TRBJ1-3; the D call TRBD1 from the table was never checked on the DNA. TRBV21-1 is termed a pseudogene. The CDR3 has 16 amino acids. CDR3: CASSKIREYSGNTIYF. The DNA of the CDR3 is TGTGCCAGCAGCAAGATCAGGGAATACTCTGGAAACACCATATATTTT.

This sequence joins TRBV13 and TRBJ1-6; the D gene is possibly TRBD1 (6 bases). The CDR3 is made up of 12 amino acids. Germline lookup yields CDR1 PRHDT and CDR2 FYEKMQ (reference sequence). Trimming cost V 4 bases and J 10 bases, with 8 bases left between them. Written as DNA, the CDR3 is TGTGCCAGCAGCTCCAGGGGATCACCCCTCCACTTT. Protein sequence: CASSSRGSPLHF. Complete variable domain (other parts from reference TRBV13 and TRBJ1-6): AAGVIQSPRHLIKEKRETATLKCYPIPRHDTVYWYQQGPGQDPQFLISFYEKMQSDKGSIPDRFSAQQFSDYHSELNMSSLELGDSALYFCASSSRGSPLHFGNGTRLTVT.

In this sample, this clone turned up once. The V and J genes are TRBV5-1 and TRBJ2-1; 7 nucleotides match TRBD1. This CDR3 region has 14 residues. V lost 4 bases, J lost 3 bases, and 4 bases stayed unmatched. CDR1 SGHRS and CDR2 YFSETQ come from the germline V gene. The CDR3 here is CASSGDSNYNEQFF. In DNA, the CDR3 is TGCGCCAGCAGCGGGGACAGTAACTACAATGAGCAGTTCTTC.

The chain uses TRBV27 and TRBJ2-6; 12 nucleotides align to TRBD1. The ends lost 3 bases at V and 3 bases at J; junction bases unmatched: 6. From germline, CDR1 is MNHEY and CDR2 SMNVEV (reference sequence). CDR3 length: 18 amino acids. In DNA form, the CDR3 reads TGTGCCAGCAGTTTTTCGGGACAGGGGGCGCTTGGGGCCAACGTCCTGACTTTC. This gives the protein CASSFSGQGALGANVLTF.

This chain uses TRBV15 with TRBJ2-1, with TRBD1 identical over 11 bases. CDR1 and CDR2 from the germline V gene are LNHNV and YYDKDF (reference sequence). The CDR3 is 14 amino acids. Unmatched junction bases numbered 4, after V lost 4 bases and J lost 8 bases. CDR3 sequence: CATSNQDRGHEQFF. The CDR3 DNA reads as TGTGCCACCAGCAATCAGGACAGGGGGCATGAGCAGTTCTTC.

This clone was observed a handful of times. V gene TRBV18 combines with J gene TRBJ1-1, with D possibly TRBD1 on 6 matching bases. Trimming shortened V by 5 bases and J by 1 base, and 14 bases separated the two germline ends. This CDR3 has 15 residues. Germline assignment: CDR1 KGHSH and CDR2 LQKENI. The CDR3 spells CASSAGQPPNTEAFF. DNA for the CDR3: TGTGCCAGCTCAGCAGGACAGCCACCGAACACTGAAGCTTTCTTT.

V is TRBV4-1 and J is TRBJ1-3; D remains unclear. Trimming pared 4 bases from V and 0 bases from J, leaving 16 bases between. The CDR3 is 17 residues long. Germline lookup yields CDR1 MGHRA and CDR2 YSYEKL. The CDR3: CASSLSQERVSGNTIYF. CDR3 in DNA: TGCGCCAGCAGCCTCTCCCAGGAAAGAGTCTCTGGAAACACCATATATTTT.

This chain uses TRBV10-2 with TRBJ2-1; D uncertain. Germline V gene sequence: CDR1 WSHSY, CDR2 SAAADI. V was trimmed by 2 bases and J by 10 bases, leaving 9 bases between them. CDR3 length: 12 residues. The CDR3 spells CASSESGGEQFF. DNA for the CDR3: TGCGCCAGCAGTGAGAGTGGCGGCGAGCAGTTCTTC.

The chain carries TRBV7-9 and TRBJ2-1, with TRBD2 matching 8 bases. The ends lost 5 bases at V and 7 bases at J; junction bases unmatched: 13. Germline V CDR1 and CDR2: SEHNR, FQNEAQ (reference sequence). The CDR3 has 16 residues. CDR3 sequence reads: CASSGGLGLNLNEQFF. In DNA, the CDR3 is TGTGCCAGCAGCGGGGGACTAGGATTGAATTTGAATGAGCAGTTCTTC.

This clone has a single count. The chain combines TRBV19 with TRBJ2-5; D perhaps matches TRBD1 (7 bases). The ends were cut back, 4 bases at V and 5 bases at J, with 17 bases in the middle. Germline values: CDR1 LNHDA, CDR2 SQIVND (reference sequence). This CDR3 is built from 15 residues. Here the CDR3 reads CASSNQGRGEETQYF. In nucleotides, the CDR3 is TGTGCCAGTAGTAACCAGGGCAGGGGGGAGGAGACCCAGTACTTC.

This chain uses TRBV11-2 with TRBJ1-4, with D maybe TRBD1 (6 bases). Germline V lookup: CDR1 SGHAT, CDR2 FQNNGV. With 2 bases removed from V and 8 bases from J, the gap between germline ends came to 18 bases. This CDR3 comprises 16 residues. CDR3 residues: CASSLSTQGWGEKLFF. The DNA for the CDR3 is TGTGCCAGCAGCTTATCCACACAGGGTTGGGGGGAAAAACTGTTTTTT.

The chain is built from TRBV29-1 and TRBJ1-1; the D gene is possibly TRBD1 (6 bases). The CDR3 runs to 12 residues. Germline V lookup: CDR1 SQVTM, CDR2 ANQGSEA. Trimming took off 5 bases at V and 2 bases at J, with 9 bases between the two ends. This CDR3 reads CSVQGYNTEAFF. CDR3 sequence (DNA): TGCAGCGTTCAGGGGTATAACACTGAAGCTTTCTTT.

The chain combines TRBV5-5 with TRBJ1-5, with 10 positions matching TRBD1. V shed 0 bases, J shed 1 base, and the junction held 7 bases outside the gene matches. The CDR3 sequence is 18 residues long. Germline V gives CDR1 SGHKS, CDR2 YYEKEE (reference sequence). CDR3 sequence reads: CASSLELGQGPSNQPQHF. CDR3 nucleotide sequence: TGTGCCAGCAGCTTGGAGCTGGGACAGGGGCCAAGCAATCAGCCCCAGCATTTT.

This clone was observed once. The chain couples TRBV12-3 or TRBV12-4 to TRBJ1-2, with a weak D call TRBD1 (6 bases). The CDR3 runs 13 residues. V was cut by 8 bases and J by 3 bases, with 13 bases left in between. CDR3 bases: TGTGCCAGCTGGGGGGGGGCCGACTATGGCTACACCTTC. Translating gives CASWGGADYGYTF.

The V call is TRBV2, the J call TRBJ1-5; no definite D call. The CDR3 is 14 amino acids. Germline CDR1 reads SNHLY; CDR2 reads FYNNEI. V was shortened by 1 base and J by 3 bases, with 7 bases between the two germline ends. Here the CDR3 reads CASSEGRNNQPQHF. Here the CDR3 DNA reads TGTGCCAGCAGTGAAGGGAGAAACAATCAGCCCCAGCATTTT.

The gene calls are TRBV6-5 and TRBJ1-2; TRBD1 matches 7 bases. The CDR3 is made up of 13 amino acids. Germline V CDR1 and CDR2: MNHEY, SVGAGI. Germline trimming cut 6 bases from V and 6 bases from J; bases unmatched to any gene: 7. This CDR3 reads CASRPRQGDGYTF. The CDR3 DNA is TGTGCCAGCAGGCCCAGACAGGGAGATGGCTACACCTTC.

The CDR3 bases are TGTGCCAGCAGGTCCCGTTTTGGCCCAGATACGCAGTATTTT. This translates into CASRSRFGPDTQYF. The rearrangement links TRBV6-5 to TRBJ2-3; no clear D. Trimming cost V 6 bases and J 4 bases, with 14 bases left between them. The CDR3 runs 14 residues. Germline V gene lookup returns CDR1 MNHEY and CDR2 SVGAGI.

V is TRBV4-1 and J is TRBJ1-2; 7 nucleotides match TRBD1. Trimming took 6 bases from V and 10 from J; bases not matched to a gene: 8. The CDR3 runs 12 residues. The germline gives CDR1 MGHRA, CDR2 YSYEKL. CDR3 coding DNA: TGCGCCAGCAGGACAGGGCGTTGGGACTACACCTTC. Translating gives CASRTGRWDYTF.

The CDR3 reads CASSEIVWEGNEKLFF. The CDR3 nucleotides are TGTGCCAGCAGTGAAATCGTCTGGGAGGGGAATGAAAAACTGTTTTTT. The rearrangement links TRBV2 to TRBJ1-4; TRBD1 might be the D (5 bases). With 2 bases removed from V and 5 bases from J, the gap between germline ends came to 15 bases. There are 16 residues in the CDR3. Germline CDR1 and CDR2: SNHLY and FYNNEI. Drawing the rest from reference TRBV2 and TRBJ1-4, the complete variable domain is EPEVTQTPSHQVTQMGQEVILRCVPISNHLYFYWYRQILGQKVEFLVSFYNNEISEKSEIFDDQFSVERPDGSNFTLKIRSTKLEDSAMYFCASSEIVWEGNEKLFFGSGTQLSVL.

The chain links TRBV5-1 to TRBJ1-4; 9 nucleotides match TRBD1. The CDR3 extends over 15 amino acids. The V segment lost 4 bases and the J segment 8 bases; nucleotides outside the gene matches: 9. Germline V gene lookup returns CDR1 SGHRS and CDR2 YFSETQ. The DNA of the CDR3 is TGCGCCAGCAGCGGTACCGGGACAGGGAGGGAAAAACTGTTTTTT. Translation gives CASSGTGTGREKLFF.

The chain combines TRBV11-3 with TRBJ2-5, with D hard to call. V gave up 5 bases and J gave up 3 bases, with 13 bases separating them. This CDR3 is built from 14 residues. In germline, CDR1 is SGHNT, CDR2 YENEEA. The CDR3 sequence is CASSPSAAEETQYF. The CDR3 DNA is TGTGCCAGCAGCCCCAGCGCGGCAGAAGAGACCCAGTACTTC.